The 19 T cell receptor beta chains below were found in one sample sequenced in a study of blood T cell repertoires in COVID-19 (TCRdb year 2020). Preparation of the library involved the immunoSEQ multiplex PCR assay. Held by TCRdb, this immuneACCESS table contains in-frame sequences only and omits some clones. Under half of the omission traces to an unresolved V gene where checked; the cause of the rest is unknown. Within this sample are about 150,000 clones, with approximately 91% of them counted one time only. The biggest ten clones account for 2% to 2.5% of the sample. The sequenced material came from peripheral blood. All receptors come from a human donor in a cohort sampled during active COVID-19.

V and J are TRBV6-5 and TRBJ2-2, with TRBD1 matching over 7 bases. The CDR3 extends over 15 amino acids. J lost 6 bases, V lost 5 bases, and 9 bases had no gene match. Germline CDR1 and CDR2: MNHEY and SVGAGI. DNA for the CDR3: TGTGCCAGCAGTCAACCAACAGGGGTGGCCGGGGAGCTGTTTTTT. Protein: CASSQPTGVAGELFF.

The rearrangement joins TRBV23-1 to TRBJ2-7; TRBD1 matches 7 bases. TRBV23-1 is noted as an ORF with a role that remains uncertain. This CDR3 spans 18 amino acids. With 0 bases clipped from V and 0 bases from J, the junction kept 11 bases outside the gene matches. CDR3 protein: CASSQSTWDSRTSYEQYF. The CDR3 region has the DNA TGCGCCAGCAGTCAATCGACCTGGGACAGCAGGACCTCCTACGAGCAGTACTTC.

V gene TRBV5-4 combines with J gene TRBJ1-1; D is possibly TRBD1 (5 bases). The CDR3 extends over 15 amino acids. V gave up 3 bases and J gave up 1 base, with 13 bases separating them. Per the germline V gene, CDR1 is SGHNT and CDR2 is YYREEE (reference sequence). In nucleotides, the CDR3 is TGTGCCAGCAGCTCACCCCTTCAGGGGAACACTGAAGCTTTCTTT. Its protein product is CASSSPLQGNTEAFF.

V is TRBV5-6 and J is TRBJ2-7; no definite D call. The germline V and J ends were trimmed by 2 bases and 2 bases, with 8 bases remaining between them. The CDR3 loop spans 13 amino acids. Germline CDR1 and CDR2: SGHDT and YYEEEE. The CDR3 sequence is CASSLRVTYEQYF. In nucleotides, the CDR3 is TGTGCCAGCAGCTTACGGGTCACCTACGAGCAGTACTTC. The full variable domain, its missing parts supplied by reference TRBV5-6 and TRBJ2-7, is DAGVTQSPTHLIKTRGQQVTLRCSPKSGHDTVSWYQQALGQGPQFIFQYYEEEERQRGNFPDRFSGHQFPNYSSELNVNALLLGDSALYLCASSLRVTYEQYFGPGTRLTVT.

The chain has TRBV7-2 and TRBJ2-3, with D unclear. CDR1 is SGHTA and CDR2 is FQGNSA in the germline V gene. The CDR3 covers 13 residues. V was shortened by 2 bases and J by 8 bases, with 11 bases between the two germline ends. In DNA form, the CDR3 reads TGTGCCAGCAGCTTAAGAGCCCGCGGTACGCAGTATTTT. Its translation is CASSLRARGTQYF. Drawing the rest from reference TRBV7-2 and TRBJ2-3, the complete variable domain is GAGVSQSPSNKVTEKGKDVELRCDPISGHTALYWYRQSLGQGLEFLIYFQGNSAPDKSGLPSDRFSAERTGGSVSTLTIQRTQQEDSAVYLCASSLRARGTQYFGPGTRLTVL.

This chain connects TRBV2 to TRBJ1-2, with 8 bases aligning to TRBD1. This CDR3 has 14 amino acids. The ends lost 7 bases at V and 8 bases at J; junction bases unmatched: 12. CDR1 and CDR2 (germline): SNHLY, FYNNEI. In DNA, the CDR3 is TGTGCCAGCATTAGGCGACAGGGGAGAGAGGGCTACACCTTC. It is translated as CASIRRQGREGYTF. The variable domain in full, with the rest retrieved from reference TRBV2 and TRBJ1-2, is EPEVTQTPSHQVTQMGQEVILRCVPISNHLYFYWYRQILGQKVEFLVSFYNNEISEKSEIFDDQFSVERPDGSNFTLKIRSTKLEDSAMYFCASIRRQGREGYTFGSGTRLTVV.

CDR3 sequence: CASSHTGTSREFRDTQYF. The CDR3 nucleotides read TGTGCCAGCAGCCACACCGGGACTAGTCGGGAGTTCAGAGATACGCAGTATTTT. This sequence joins TRBV7-2 and TRBJ2-3; 8 nucleotides match TRBD2. The CDR3 runs 18 residues. Trimming at V came to 5 bases and at J to 5 bases, leaving 18 bases not matched to a gene. Germline V gene sequence: CDR1 SGHTA, CDR2 FQGNSA.

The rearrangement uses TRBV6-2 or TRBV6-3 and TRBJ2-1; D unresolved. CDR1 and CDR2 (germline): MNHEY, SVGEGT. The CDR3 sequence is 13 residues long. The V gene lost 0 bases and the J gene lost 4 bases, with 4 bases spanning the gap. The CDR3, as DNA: TGTGCCAGCAGTTACTCCCGTTACAATGAGCAGTTCTTC. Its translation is CASSYSRYNEQFF.

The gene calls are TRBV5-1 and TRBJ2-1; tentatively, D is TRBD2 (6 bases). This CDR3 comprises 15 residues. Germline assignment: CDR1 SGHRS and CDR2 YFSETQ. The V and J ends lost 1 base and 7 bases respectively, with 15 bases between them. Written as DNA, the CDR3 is TGCGCCAGCAGCTTGACTAGCAACTTAGGGAATGAGCAGTTCTTC. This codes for CASSLTSNLGNEQFF.

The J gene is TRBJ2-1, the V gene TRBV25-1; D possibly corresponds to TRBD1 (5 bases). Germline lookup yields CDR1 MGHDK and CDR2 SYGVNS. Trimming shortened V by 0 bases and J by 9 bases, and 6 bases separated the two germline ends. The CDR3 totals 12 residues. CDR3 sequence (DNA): TGTGCCAGCAGTGAATATCAGGGTGAGCAGTTCTTC. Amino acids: CASSEYQGEQFF.

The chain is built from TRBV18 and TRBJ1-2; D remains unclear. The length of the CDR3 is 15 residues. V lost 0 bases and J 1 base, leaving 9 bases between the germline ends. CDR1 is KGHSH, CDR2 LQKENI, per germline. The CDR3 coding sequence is TGTGCCAGCTCACCACCGGGAGATGATAACTATGGCTACACCTTC. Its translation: CASSPPGDDNYGYTF.

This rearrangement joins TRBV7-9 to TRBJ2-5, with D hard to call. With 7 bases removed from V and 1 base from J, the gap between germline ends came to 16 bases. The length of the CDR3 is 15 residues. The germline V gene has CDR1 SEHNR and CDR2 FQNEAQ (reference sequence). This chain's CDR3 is CASILLSGPQETQYF. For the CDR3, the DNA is TGTGCCAGCATCCTACTTAGTGGGCCCCAAGAGACCCAGTACTTC. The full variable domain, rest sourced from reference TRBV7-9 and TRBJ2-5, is DTGVSQNPRHKITKRGQNVTFRCDPISEHNRLYWYRQTLGQGPEFLTYFQNEAQLEKSRLLSDRFSAERPKGSFSTLEIQRTEQGDSAMYLCASILLSGPQETQYFGPGTRLLVL.

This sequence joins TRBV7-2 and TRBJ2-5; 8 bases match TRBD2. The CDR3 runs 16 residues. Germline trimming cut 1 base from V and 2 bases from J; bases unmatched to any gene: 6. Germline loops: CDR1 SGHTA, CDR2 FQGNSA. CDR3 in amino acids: CASSLGPVAGQETQYF. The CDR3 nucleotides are TGTGCCAGCAGCTTAGGACCCGTAGCGGGACAAGAGACCCAGTACTTC. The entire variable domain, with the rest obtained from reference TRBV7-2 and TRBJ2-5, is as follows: GAGVSQSPSNKVTEKGKDVELRCDPISGHTALYWYRQSLGQGLEFLIYFQGNSAPDKSGLPSDRFSAERTGGSVSTLTIQRTQQEDSAVYLCASSLGPVAGQETQYFGPGTRLLVL.

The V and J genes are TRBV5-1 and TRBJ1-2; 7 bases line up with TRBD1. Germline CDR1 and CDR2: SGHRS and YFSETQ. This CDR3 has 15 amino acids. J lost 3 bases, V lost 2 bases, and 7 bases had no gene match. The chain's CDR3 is CASSFGDRDDYGYTF. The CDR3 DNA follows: TGCGCCAGCAGCTTCGGAGACAGGGACGACTATGGCTACACCTTC.

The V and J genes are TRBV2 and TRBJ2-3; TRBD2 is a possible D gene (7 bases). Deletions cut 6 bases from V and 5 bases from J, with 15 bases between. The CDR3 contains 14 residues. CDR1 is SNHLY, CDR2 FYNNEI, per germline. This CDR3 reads CASSRTRGGDTQYF. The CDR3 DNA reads TGTGCCAGCAGCCGGACTAGGGGGGGAGATACGCAGTATTTT. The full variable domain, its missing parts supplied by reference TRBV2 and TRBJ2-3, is EPEVTQTPSHQVTQMGQEVILRCVPISNHLYFYWYRQILGQKVEFLVSFYNNEISEKSEIFDDQFSVERPDGSNFTLKIRSTKLEDSAMYFCASSRTRGGDTQYFGPGTRLTVL.

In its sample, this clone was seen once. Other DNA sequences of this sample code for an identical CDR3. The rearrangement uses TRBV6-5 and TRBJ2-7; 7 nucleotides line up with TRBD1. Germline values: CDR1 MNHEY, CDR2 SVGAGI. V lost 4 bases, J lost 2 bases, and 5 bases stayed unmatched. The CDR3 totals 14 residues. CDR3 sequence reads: CASSFRDRAYEQYF. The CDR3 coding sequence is TGTGCCAGCAGTTTCCGGGACAGAGCCTACGAGCAGTACTTC.

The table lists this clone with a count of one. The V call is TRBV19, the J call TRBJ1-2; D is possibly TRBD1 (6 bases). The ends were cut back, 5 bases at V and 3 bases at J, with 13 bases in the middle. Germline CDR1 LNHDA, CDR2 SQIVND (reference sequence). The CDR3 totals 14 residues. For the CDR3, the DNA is TGTGCCAGTAGTCCCCAGGGGCAGGACTATGGCTACACCTTC. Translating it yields CASSPQGQDYGYTF.

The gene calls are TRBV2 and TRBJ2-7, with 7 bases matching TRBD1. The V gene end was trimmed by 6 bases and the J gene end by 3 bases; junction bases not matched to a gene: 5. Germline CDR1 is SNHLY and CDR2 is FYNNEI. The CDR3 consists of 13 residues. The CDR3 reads CASRGDSLYEQYF. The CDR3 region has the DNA TGTGCCAGCAGAGGGGACAGCCTCTACGAGCAGTACTTC.

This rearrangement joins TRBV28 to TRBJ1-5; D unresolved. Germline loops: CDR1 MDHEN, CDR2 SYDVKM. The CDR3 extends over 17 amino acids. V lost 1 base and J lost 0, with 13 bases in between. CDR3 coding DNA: TGTGCCAGCAGTTTATCCAGGCTGCTTTATAGCAATCAGCCCCAGCATTTT. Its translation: CASSLSRLLYSNQPQHF.